A single sample is the source of the 23 T cell receptor beta chains below, sequenced in a study of T cell repertoires in cytomegalovirus infection. These receptors lack a known antigen. TCRdb re-called the reads through MiXCR, storing one row per CDR3 protein. The sample consists of some 350,000 distinct CDR3 sequences, 34% of them appearing once. The sample here was cultured PBMCs, taken from culture after CMV antigen stimulation. These receptors all come from a human donor in good health (CMV status not recorded). Some clones in this sample may be carry-over from other donors' samples.

This clonotype has more than one count but fewer than ten. CDR3 region: CASSLGRAPKQYV. CDR3 nucleotides: TGTGCCAGCAGCTTAGGCAGGGCACCGAAACAGTACGTC. This chain uses TRBV7-8 with TRBJ2-7; D is perhaps TRBD1 (5 bases). From germline, CDR1 is SGHVS and CDR2 FQNEAQ. The CDR3 has 13 amino acids. Trimming took off 1 base at V and 10 bases at J, with 14 bases between the two ends.

This clonotype was found a few times. This chain joins TRBV19 and TRBJ1-1; D is unresolved. Per germline, CDR1 LNHDA and CDR2 SQIVND (reference sequence). The CDR3 contains 13 residues. V was cut by 3 bases and J by 4 bases, with 9 bases left in between. The CDR3 sequence: CASSMIRSTEAFF. In DNA, the CDR3 is TGTGCCAGTAGTATGATTCGGAGCACTGAAGCTTTCTTT.

This clonotype was seen a handful of times. As DNA, the CDR3 is TGCGCCAGCAGCCCAAGCGGGGTAAACTCTGCAGATACGCAGTATTTT. As protein: CASSPSGVNSADTQYF. The V call is TRBV4-3, the J call TRBJ2-3, with 7 bases aligning to TRBD2. Germline lookup yields CDR1 LGHNA and CDR2 YSLEER. The CDR3 extends over 16 amino acids. The V and J ends lost 4 bases and 4 bases, in that order; junction bases with no gene match: 11.

The chain has TRBV19 and TRBJ2-6, with TRBD2 matching 7 bases. The CDR3 sequence is 17 residues long. CDR1 LNHDA and CDR2 SQIVND come from the germline V gene (reference sequence). V gave up 2 bases and J gave up 4 bases; unmatched junction bases: 8. CDR3 region: CASSIMFGEGGANVLTF. As DNA, the CDR3 is TGTGCCAGTAGTATAATGTTCGGGGAGGGGGGGGCCAACGTCCTGACTTTC.

This clonotype occurred a few times. This chain links TRBV12-3 or TRBV12-4 with TRBJ2-5, with D perhaps matching TRBD1 or TRBD2 (7 bases each). The V and J ends lost 6 bases and 2 bases respectively, with 22 bases between them. This CDR3 is 17 amino acids long. In nucleotides, the CDR3 is TGTGCCAGCAGCGCCTCCGGGGGAGGGGGCACTCAAGAGACCCAGTACTTC. It yields the protein CASSASGGGGTQETQYF.

The V call is TRBV4-1, the J call TRBJ1-5; D gene uncertain. Germline-derived CDR1 and CDR2 are MGHRA and YSYEKL. This CDR3 region has 13 residues. Trimming cost V 3 bases and J 6 bases, with 9 bases left between them. CDR3: CASSQTSGQPQHF. CDR3 bases: TGCGCCAGCAGCCAGACTTCGGGTCAGCCCCAGCATTTT.

This clonotype was picked up a small number of times. This sequence joins TRBV28 and TRBJ2-5, with a weak D call TRBD1 (6 bases). The CDR3 contains 14 residues. The germline V and J ends were trimmed by 2 bases and 7 bases, with 14 bases remaining between them. In germline, CDR1 is MDHEN, CDR2 SYDVKM. CDR3 sequence: CASSLPGTRRTQYF. The CDR3, as DNA: TGTGCCAGCAGTTTACCAGGGACAAGACGGACCCAGTACTTC.

This rearrangement joins TRBV5-4 to TRBJ2-7, with 9 positions matching TRBD1. V trimming: 4 bases; J trimming: 4 bases; junction bases outside the gene matches: 6. The CDR3 totals 14 residues. The germline gives CDR1 SGHNT, CDR2 YYREEE (reference sequence). The CDR3 nucleotides read TGTGCCAGCAGCGTGACAGGGGGGGGATACGAGCAGTACTTC. Translating it yields CASSVTGGGYEQYF.

This clonotype has a handful of counts. The CDR3 nucleotides read TGTGCCAGCAGCTATGGCCACGTCGGTGGCTACACCTTC. The encoded protein is CASSYGHVGGYTF. This chain joins TRBV7-2 and TRBJ1-2; D call uncertain. Germline V gene lookup returns CDR1 SGHTA and CDR2 FQGNSA. Between the trimmed V and J ends, which lost 4 bases and 7 bases, there was a span of 13 bases. This CDR3 is built from 13 residues.

This clonotype showed up many times. This chain uses TRBV5-1 with TRBJ2-1; TRBD2 matches at 15 bases. The CDR3 has 17 amino acids. V shed 3 bases, J shed 4 bases, and the junction held 5 bases outside the gene matches. Looked up from germline, CDR1 is SGHRS and CDR2 is YFSETQ. CDR3 amino acids: CASSWTSGRAGYNEQFF. For the CDR3, the DNA is TGCGCCAGCAGCTGGACTAGCGGGAGGGCGGGATACAATGAGCAGTTCTTC. The full variable domain, in which reference TRBV5-1 and TRBJ2-1 provide the parts outside the CDR3, is KAGVTQTPRYLIKTRGQQVTLSCSPISGHRSVSWYQQTPGQGLQFLFEYFSETQRNKGNFPGRFSGRQFSNSRSEMNVSTLELGDSALYLCASSWTSGRAGYNEQFFGPGTRLTVL.

The CDR3 DNA follows: TGTGCCAGCAGGGACAGGGGGAACTATGGCTACACCTTC. It codes for CASRDRGNYGYTF. This chain joins TRBV2 and TRBJ1-2; 10 nucleotides match TRBD1. The V segment lost 6 bases and the J segment 2 bases; nucleotides outside the gene matches: 0. The CDR3 consists of 13 residues. Germline V gene data show CDR1 as SNHLY and CDR2 as FYNNEI.

This chain links TRBV6-1 with TRBJ2-7, with 7 bases matching TRBD1. This CDR3 spans 17 amino acids. The germline V gene has CDR1 MNHNS and CDR2 SASEGT. V gave up 6 bases and J gave up 1 base; unmatched junction bases: 15. CDR3 protein: CASSPISLRGQSYEQYV. The CDR3 DNA is TGTGCCAGCAGCCCGATTTCCTTGAGGGGGCAATCCTACGAGCAGTACGTC.

This clonotype was counted many times. The chain employs TRBV7-6 and TRBJ2-1; D may be TRBD1 (6 bases). Per germline, CDR1 SGHVS and CDR2 FNYEAQ. The germline V and J ends were trimmed by 0 bases and 9 bases, with 18 bases remaining between them. This CDR3 has 16 residues. This chain's CDR3 is CASSLAWQGPSGEQFF. The CDR3 DNA is TGTGCCAGCAGCTTAGCTTGGCAGGGGCCTTCGGGTGAGCAGTTCTTC.

To note about this clonotype: A junction boundary mismatches the germline segment, possibly from a read error. The CDR3 bases are TGTGCCAGCAATTACCAGCGGGTCTACAATGAGCAGTTCTTC. Its protein product is CASNYQRVYNEQFF. J is TRBJ2-1 and V is TRBV6-6, with a possible D match to TRBD2 (6 bases). Germline CDR1 and CDR2: MNHNY and SVGAGI (reference sequence). CDR3 length: 14 amino acids.

The CDR3 reads CASSSGLAGPTYEQYF. The CDR3 region has the DNA TGTGCCAGCAGTTCGGGACTAGCGGGGCCCACCTACGAGCAGTACTTC. The chain couples TRBV28 to TRBJ2-7, with 13 bases aligning to TRBD2. This CDR3 spans 16 amino acids. Germline V gives CDR1 MDHEN, CDR2 SYDVKM. Unmatched junction bases numbered 5, after V lost 4 bases and J lost 2 bases. Supplemented by reference TRBV28 and TRBJ2-7, the full variable domain reads DVKVTQSSRYLVKRTGEKVFLECVQDMDHENMFWYRQDPGLGLRLIYFSYDVKMKEKGDIPEGYSVSREKKERFSLILESASTNQTSMYLCASSSGLAGPTYEQYFGPGTRLTVT.

The chain couples TRBV7-9 to TRBJ2-4; D unclear. V was cut by 4 bases and J by 0 bases, with 4 bases left in between. This CDR3 has 13 residues. Germline V lookup: CDR1 SEHNR, CDR2 FQNEAQ (reference sequence). CDR3 in DNA: TGTGCCAGCAGCTCCCTAGCCAAAAACATTCAGTACTTC. Amino acids: CASSSLAKNIQYF.

This clonotype was seen more than once but under ten times. This chain connects TRBV9 to TRBJ2-1; tentatively, D is TRBD1 or TRBD2 (6 bases each). The CDR3 consists of 15 residues. Looked up from germline, CDR1 is SGDLS and CDR2 is YYNGEE. Trimming cost V 0 bases and J 0 bases, with 7 bases left between them. The chain's CDR3 is CASSVEGGSYNEQFF. CDR3 bases: TGTGCCAGCAGCGTAGAGGGGGGCTCCTACAATGAGCAGTTCTTC.

The gene calls are TRBV7-4 and TRBJ2-3; 7 bases fit TRBD1. V trimming: 10 bases; J trimming: 1 base; junction bases outside the gene matches: 8. CDR1 and CDR2 from the germline V gene are SGHVT and SQSDAQ. The CDR3 runs 14 residues. The CDR3, as DNA: TGTGCCATCAAGACAGGGTCCGGCACAGATACGCAGTATTTT. This codes for CAIKTGSGTDTQYF.

V gene TRBV20-1 combines with J gene TRBJ1-1; 7 bases fit TRBD1. Looked up from germline, CDR1 is DFQATT and CDR2 is SNEGSKA (reference sequence). There are 14 residues in the CDR3. V lost 6 bases to trimming and J lost 3 bases; unmatched junction nucleotides: 10. The CDR3 DNA is TGCAGTGCACTTAGACAGGGTTTCCACACTGAAGCTTTCTTT. As protein: CSALRQGFHTEAFF.

The chain employs TRBV6-2 or TRBV6-3 and TRBJ2-5, with 10 bases identical to TRBD1. Germline V gives CDR1 MNHEY, CDR2 SVGEGT. The CDR3 is made up of 14 amino acids. V lost 4 bases and J lost 5; bases outside the gene matches: 4. CDR3 sequence: CASSSTGGDETQYF. The DNA of the CDR3 is TGTGCCAGCAGTTCGACAGGGGGCGACGAGACCCAGTACTTC.

This chain uses TRBV7-8 with TRBJ2-3, with TRBD2 identical over 9 bases. V lost 1 base to trimming and J lost 2 bases; unmatched junction nucleotides: 4. Germline V gene lookup returns CDR1 SGHVS and CDR2 FQNEAQ. The CDR3 length is 16 residues. The CDR3 DNA reads as TGTGCCAGCAGCTTAGGGACTAGCGATAACACAGATACGCAGTATTTT. Its translation: CASSLGTSDNTDTQYF.

This clonotype was picked up many times. The chain has TRBV6-2 or TRBV6-3 and TRBJ2-7; D may be TRBD2 (5 bases). Germline CDR1 is MNHEY and CDR2 is SVGEGT. The CDR3 is made up of 13 amino acids. The V gene lost 7 bases and the J gene lost 1 base, with 11 bases spanning the gap. CDR3 residues: CASKASGSYEQYV. CDR3 DNA: TGTGCCAGCAAAGCATCGGGATCCTACGAGCAGTACGTC.

This clonotype was counted only a few times. V is TRBV20-1 and J is TRBJ2-3, with 7 positions matching TRBD1. In germline, CDR1 is DFQATT, CDR2 SNEGSKA (reference sequence). This CDR3 contains 15 residues. V shed 5 bases and J 6 bases; nucleotides not matched to a gene: 14. The CDR3 spells CSAGGQSKGSDTQYF. The CDR3 DNA reads as TGCAGTGCTGGGGGACAGTCCAAGGGAAGCGATACGCAGTATTTT.